Presented here are 27 T cell receptor beta chains from one specimen sequenced in a study of blood T cell repertoires in COVID-19. Libraries were prepared by immunoSEQ multiplex PCR; TCRdb keeps only in-frame clonotypes and omits some of them. In the table there are 200,000 to 300,000 clones, 84% of which are singletons. Sequenced: peripheral blood. The receptors come from a man aged 55 to 70 with acute or convalescent COVID-19.

The chain joins TRBV3-1 (or the pseudogene TRBV3-2) to TRBJ2-7; D is uncertain. The germline V and J ends were trimmed by 1 base and 7 bases, with 8 bases remaining between them. The CDR3 consists of 12 residues. Germline V gene data show CDR1 as LGHDT and CDR2 as YNNKEL (reference sequence). The CDR3 nucleotides read TGTGCCAGCAGCCAAGCCCCGACTGAGCAGTACTTC. Amino acid sequence: CASSQAPTEQYF.

The chain has TRBV6-5 and TRBJ1-5; tentative D call: TRBD1 (5 bases). The length of the CDR3 is 15 residues. Germline V gene sequence: CDR1 MNHEY, CDR2 SVGAGI. Trimming pared 10 bases from V and 7 bases from J, leaving 23 bases between. The CDR3 reads CATVWTTEVRQPQHF. CDR3 DNA: TGTGCCACCGTCTGGACGACAGAGGTCCGACAGCCCCAGCATTTT.

The chain combines TRBV7-2 with TRBJ2-5; 9 bases are a match to TRBD1. From germline, CDR1 is SGHTA and CDR2 FQGNSA. This CDR3 has 14 amino acids. V trimming: 6 bases; J trimming: 3 bases; junction bases outside the gene matches: 5. The CDR3 protein is CASSHDRGEETQYF. CDR3 nucleotide sequence: TGTGCCAGCAGTCACGACAGGGGGGAAGAGACCCAGTACTTC. The variable domain in full, with the rest retrieved from reference TRBV7-2 and TRBJ2-5, is GAGVSQSPSNKVTEKGKDVELRCDPISGHTALYWYRQSLGQGLEFLIYFQGNSAPDKSGLPSDRFSAERTGGSVSTLTIQRTQQEDSAVYLCASSHDRGEETQYFGPGTRLLVL.

V gene TRBV5-1 combines with J gene TRBJ2-7, with no clear D. Germline loops: CDR1 SGHRS, CDR2 YFSETQ. CDR3 length: 13 residues. Trimming took 0 bases from V and 7 from J, leaving 11 bases between them. The CDR3, as DNA: TGCGCCAGCAGCTTGGAGCAGGATCGGGAGCAGTACTTC. It specifies CASSLEQDREQYF.

This clone was counted a few times. The rearrangement uses TRBV27 and TRBJ2-3; 7 bases align to TRBD2. The V gene's germline CDR1 is MNHEY and CDR2 SMNVEV (reference sequence). The CDR3 is 14 residues long. After removal of 0 bases from V and 6 bases from J, the junction contained 3 bases not matched to a gene. The DNA of the CDR3 is TGTGCCAGCAGTTTATCGGCGGGAGCTGATACGCAGTATTTT. Protein: CASSLSAGADTQYF.

The gene calls are TRBV5-4 and TRBJ2-5; 10 nucleotides agree with TRBD2. CDR1 and CDR2 (germline): SGHNT, YYREEE (reference sequence). The CDR3 length is 16 residues. V was pared by 1 base and J by 2 bases, with 5 bases of the junction left unmatched. CDR3 in DNA: TGTGCCAGCAGCTTGTCAATAGCGGGAGGTCAAGAGACCCAGTACTTC. Protein: CASSLSIAGGQETQYF.

J is TRBJ1-2 and V is TRBV7-3; TRBD1 is a possible D gene (6 bases). The CDR3 consists of 14 residues. The V gene's germline CDR1 is SGHTA and CDR2 FQGTGA. Between the trimmed V and J ends, which lost 5 bases and 8 bases, there was a span of 18 bases. The CDR3 DNA sequence: TGTGCCAGCAGCCCAGATACAGGGATATACGGCTACACCTTC. Amino acid sequence: CASSPDTGIYGYTF.

V usage is TRBV12-3 or TRBV12-4 and J usage is TRBJ1-2; weak D call: TRBD1 (5 bases). V was pared by 1 base and J by 4 bases, with 7 bases between. There are 13 residues in the CDR3. The CDR3 coding sequence is TGTGCCAGCAGTTTAGGCAGGGTCTATGGCTACACCTTC. Encoded protein: CASSLGRVYGYTF.

V is TRBV28 and J is TRBJ1-4, with 9 bases that match TRBD1. The CDR3 totals 16 residues. Germline lookup yields CDR1 MDHEN and CDR2 SYDVKM. J gave up 6 bases and V 5 bases, and 10 bases lay outside the gene matches. The CDR3 bases are TGTGCCAGCAGTATCTTCCGCGGGACAGGGCATGAAAAACTGTTTTTT. It yields the protein CASSIFRGTGHEKLFF.

The chain couples TRBV18 to TRBJ1-4; 8 positions match TRBD1. This CDR3 region has 15 residues. After removal of 1 base from V and 6 bases from J, the junction contained 4 bases not matched to a gene. Germline V gene lookup returns CDR1 KGHSH and CDR2 LQKENI. CDR3 loop: CASSPLRGPYEKLFF. DNA for the CDR3: TGTGCCAGCTCACCACTCAGGGGGCCGTATGAAAAACTGTTTTTT.

This chain links TRBV7-9 with TRBJ2-5; 9 bases are shared with TRBD2. Trimming took 5 bases from V and 4 from J; bases not matched to a gene: 5. CDR1 and CDR2 (germline): SEHNR, FQNEAQ (reference sequence). This CDR3 has 14 amino acids. The CDR3 region has the DNA TGTGCCAGCAGCGAGCGGGGGGACCTAGAGACCCAGTACTTC. It is translated as CASSERGDLETQYF.

V usage is TRBV5-8 and J usage is TRBJ1-2, with 7 positions matching TRBD1. J was trimmed by 1 base and V by 2 bases; bases with no gene match: 5. Germline lookup yields CDR1 SGHTS and CDR2 YDEGEE. This CDR3 spans 15 amino acids. The CDR3 loop reads CASSLQGNFNYGYTF. The CDR3 DNA sequence: TGTGCCAGCAGCTTACAGGGGAATTTTAACTATGGCTACACCTTC.

CDR3 sequence (DNA): TGTGCCTGGGGCCGACACTGGACTGAAGCTTTCTTT. This codes for CAWGRHWTEAFF. V is TRBV30 and J is TRBJ1-1; D is unresolved. Trimming stripped 5 bases from V and 5 bases from J, with 12 bases between. CDR3 length: 12 amino acids. CDR1 and CDR2 (germline): GTSNPN, SVGIG (reference sequence).

V gene TRBV6-5 combines with J gene TRBJ1-2; 8 bases fit TRBD1. Trimming cost V 0 bases and J 5 bases; bases outside gene matches: 5. The CDR3 has 15 residues. CDR1 is MNHEY and CDR2 is SVGAGI in the germline V gene. CDR3 bases: TGTGCCAGCAGTTACTCGGGACAGGCGAAATATGGCTACACCTTC. Protein product: CASSYSGQAKYGYTF.

A few counts support this clone. The genes are TRBV18 and TRBJ1-5, with 12 bases fitting TRBD1. From germline, CDR1 is KGHSH and CDR2 LQKENI. The CDR3 has 16 residues. J was trimmed by 4 bases and V by 3 bases; bases with no gene match: 4. The CDR3 DNA is TGTGCCAGCTCACCCGGGACAGGGGGCGCGAATCAGCCCCAGCATTTT. It encodes CASSPGTGGANQPQHF. Together with reference TRBV18 and TRBJ1-5, the CDR3 gives the full variable domain: NAGVMQNPRHLVRRRGQEARLRCSPMKGHSHVYWYRQLPEEGLKFMVYLQKENIIDESGMPKERFSAEFPKEGPSILRIQQVVRGDSAAYFCASSPGTGGANQPQHFGDGTRLSIL.

The rearrangement joins TRBV7-3 to TRBJ2-3; D remains ambiguous. Germline V gene data show CDR1 as SGHTA and CDR2 as FQGTGA. V lost 4 bases to trimming and J lost 5 bases, with 7 bases between them. This CDR3 spans 12 amino acids. CDR3 nucleotide sequence: TGTGCCAGCAGCTATTCGGGAGATACGCAGTATTTT. Translating it yields CASSYSGDTQYF. The full variable domain, completed using reference TRBV7-3 and TRBJ2-3, is GAGVSQTPSNKVTEKGKYVELRCDPISGHTALYWYRQSLGQGPEFLIYFQGTGAADDSGLPNDRFFAVRPEGSVSTLKIQRTERGDSAVYLCASSYSGDTQYFGPGTRLTVL.

The rearrangement uses TRBV7-2 and TRBJ1-1; 7 bases map to TRBD1. Germline V gene data show CDR1 as SGHTA and CDR2 as FQGNSA. Unmatched junction bases numbered 12, after V lost 5 bases and J lost 0 bases. The CDR3 is made up of 17 amino acids. CDR3 sequence reads: CASSPKGAGGLNTEAFF. CDR3 in DNA: TGTGCCAGCAGCCCAAAGGGGGCAGGGGGATTGAACACTGAAGCTTTCTTT.

This rearrangement joins TRBV28 to TRBJ2-7, with D perhaps matching TRBD1 (7 bases). The CDR3 runs 15 residues. The V end was cut by 3 bases, the J end by 2 bases, with 14 bases between. Per germline, CDR1 MDHEN and CDR2 SYDVKM. The CDR3 region is CASSFGGGGAYEQYF. The CDR3 nucleotides are TGTGCCAGCAGTTTCGGCGGAGGGGGCGCCTACGAGCAGTACTTC. Full variable domain (remainder filled in from reference TRBV28 and TRBJ2-7): DVKVTQSSRYLVKRTGEKVFLECVQDMDHENMFWYRQDPGLGLRLIYFSYDVKMKEKGDIPEGYSVSREKKERFSLILESASTNQTSMYLCASSFGGGGAYEQYFGPGTRLTVT.

This clone was seen just once. The CDR3 sequence: CASGGTGGTYGYTF. In nucleotides, the CDR3 is TGTGCCAGCGGAGGCACAGGGGGTACTTATGGCTACACCTTC. V gene TRBV21-1 combines with J gene TRBJ1-2; the table gives TRBD1 as D, unverified against the DNA. TRBV21-1 is assigned pseudogene status. The CDR3 length is 14 residues.

This clone was detected only a few times. The V and J genes are TRBV28 and TRBJ1-5, with no clear D. The germline V gene has CDR1 MDHEN and CDR2 SYDVKM. CDR3 length: 12 amino acids. V was trimmed by 5 bases and J by 5 bases, leaving 7 bases between them. CDR3 sequence reads: CASSPPDQPQHF. The CDR3 DNA reads as TGTGCCAGCAGTCCCCCGGATCAGCCCCAGCATTTT.

This chain links TRBV23-1 with TRBJ2-5; 8 nucleotides line up with TRBD1. TRBV23-1 is an open reading frame, and its role is uncertain. This CDR3 spans 17 amino acids. Trimming took 2 bases from V and 4 from J; bases not matched to a gene: 12. The CDR3 nucleotides are TGCGCCAGCAGTCAAGAGACAGGGGTATTGCTCCGAGAGACCCAGTACTTC. This encodes CASSQETGVLLRETQYF.

The chain is built from TRBV5-4 and TRBJ2-1; 9 nucleotides align to TRBD2. The germline gives CDR1 SGHNT, CDR2 YYREEE (reference sequence). Losses at the gene ends were 0 bases for V and 4 bases for J; bases not matched to a gene: 2. The CDR3 covers 15 residues. The CDR3 DNA follows: TGTGCCAGCAGCTTGGGACTAGCGGTTTACAATGAGCAGTTCTTC. It specifies CASSLGLAVYNEQFF.

V and J are TRBV4-1 and TRBJ2-7; 9 positions agree with TRBD1. The CDR3 spans 18 residues. V lost 1 base to trimming and J lost 1 base; unmatched junction nucleotides: 11. CDR1 and CDR2 from the germline V gene are MGHRA and YSYEKL. The CDR3 reads CASSQGGQGFPGSYEQYF. The CDR3 DNA follows: TGCGCCAGCAGCCAAGGGGGACAGGGTTTCCCCGGGTCCTACGAGCAGTACTTC.

V is TRBV7-9 and J is TRBJ2-7; D remains unclear. Germline loops: CDR1 SEHNR, CDR2 FQNEAQ (reference sequence). CDR3 length equals 14 residues. Trimming took off 0 bases at V and 2 bases at J, with 8 bases between the two ends. CDR3 amino acids: CASSLAASPYEQYF. CDR3 coding DNA: TGTGCCAGCAGCTTAGCAGCCTCCCCCTACGAGCAGTACTTC. Based on the CDR3 plus reference TRBV7-9 and TRBJ2-7, the full variable domain is DTGVSQNPRHKITKRGQNVTFRCDPISEHNRLYWYRQTLGQGPEFLTYFQNEAQLEKSRLLSDRFSAERPKGSFSTLEIQRTEQGDSAMYLCASSLAASPYEQYFGPGTRLTVT.

This clone showed up just once. CDR3 nucleotide sequence: TGTGCCAGCAGCTTAGCGGGAGATGGCTACACCTTC. This gives the protein CASSLAGDGYTF. J is TRBJ1-2 and V is TRBV7-3; no firm D call. The CDR3 contains 12 residues. CDR1 and CDR2 (germline): SGHTA, FQGTGA. V dropped 2 bases and J dropped 6 bases, with 7 bases sitting between them.

V and J are TRBV6-5 and TRBJ2-5; 10 bases are a match to TRBD2. There are 15 residues in the CDR3. V dropped 6 bases and J dropped 6; count of bases not matched to a gene: 10. Germline V gene data show CDR1 as MNHEY and CDR2 as SVGAGI. The DNA for the CDR3 is TGTGCCAGCAGAGGGGCGAGCGGGGGGGCGAAGACCCAGTACTTC. Translation gives CASRGASGGAKTQYF.

The chain couples TRBV5-6 to TRBJ2-3; 9 bases are a match to TRBD1. The CDR3 runs to 15 residues. With 5 bases clipped from V and 2 bases from J, the junction kept 6 bases outside the gene matches. Germline CDR1 is SGHDT and CDR2 is YYEEEE. The CDR3 spells CASSAGQGYTDTQYF. The CDR3 nucleotides are TGTGCCAGCAGTGCGGGACAGGGCTACACAGATACGCAGTATTTT. The variable domain in full, completed from reference TRBV5-6 and TRBJ2-3, reads DAGVTQSPTHLIKTRGQQVTLRCSPKSGHDTVSWYQQALGQGPQFIFQYYEEEERQRGNFPDRFSGHQFPNYSSELNVNALLLGDSALYLCASSAGQGYTDTQYFGPGTRLTVL.